These 32 T cell receptor beta chains came from one sample sequenced in a study of blood T cells in healthy people across ages. A second roughly 6 to 11 cycle PCR used barcoded and J-beta primers. Each CDR3 protein gets one entry after TCRdb re-called the 5' RACE reads with MiXCR. This repertoire shows about 840,000 distinct CDR3 sequences, almost 30% found once; its top ten account for roughly a tenth. This same sample was also part of a study on T cells of mothers and their children.

The sample taken for sequencing was blood. The receptors come from a woman in her thirties or forties in good health.

This clonotype was seen repeatedly, ten times or more. The chain is built from TRBV4-2 and TRBJ1-2, with TRBD1 as a possible D gene (6 bases). In germline, CDR1 is LGHNA, CDR2 YNFKEQ. Trimming took 0 bases from V and 2 from J, leaving 10 bases between them. The CDR3 is made up of 15 amino acids. CDR3 in amino acids: CASSQDSQGNYGYTF. Here the CDR3 DNA reads TGTGCCAGCAGCCAAGATTCCCAGGGGAACTATGGCTACACCTTC.

Points on this clonotype: Its ends do not fully match the called genes, so a read error is possible. The chain employs TRBV7-8 and TRBJ2-3; weak D call: TRBD2 (6 bases). The CDR3 consists of 17 residues. Germline loops: CDR1 SGHVS, CDR2 FQNEAQ. The CDR3 spells CAISRGRSSTIRDTQYF. In DNA form, the CDR3 reads TGTGCCATCAGCCGGGGGAGGAGCTCCACCATCCGGGATACGCAGTATTTT.

The chain couples TRBV21-1 to TRBJ1-2. TRBV21-1 is deemed a pseudogene. The CDR3 runs 11 residues. The CDR3 coding sequence is TGTGCCAGACAATACCACTATGGCTACACCTTC. Amino acid sequence: CARQYHYGYTF.

This clonotype was found many times. The V and J genes are TRBV6-2 or TRBV6-3 and TRBJ2-7; 7 bases are a match to TRBD2. The germline gives CDR1 MNHEY, CDR2 SVGEGT. The CDR3 sequence is 14 residues long. J was trimmed by 4 bases and V by 6 bases; bases with no gene match: 9. The CDR3 spells CASRGPGGMYEQYF. CDR3 in DNA: TGTGCCAGCAGAGGTCCGGGGGGAATGTACGAGCAGTACTTC.

In its sample, this clonotype was seen many times. V is TRBV9 and J is TRBJ2-5; the match to TRBD2 covers 7 bases. This CDR3 spans 14 amino acids. The junction had 6 bases not matched to a gene; V was cut back by 3 bases and J by 4 bases. Germline CDR1 is SGDLS and CDR2 is YYNGEE. The DNA for the CDR3 is TGTGCCAGCAGCGGGGACGGCGGGGGAGAGACCCAGTACTTC. This translates into CASSGDGGGETQYF.

The chain recombines TRBV18 with TRBJ2-7; D is ambiguous. This CDR3 has 13 residues. The V gene's germline CDR1 is KGHSH and CDR2 LQKENI. Trimming pared 2 bases from V and 2 bases from J, leaving 7 bases between. CDR3 protein: CASSPRPAYEQYF. The CDR3 nucleotides read TGTGCCAGCTCACCAAGGCCAGCCTACGAGCAGTACTTC.

In its sample, this clonotype was seen a few times. This chain joins TRBV6-2 or TRBV6-3 and TRBJ2-7; the D gene is possibly TRBD1 (6 bases). The length of the CDR3 is 15 residues. The V end lost 0 bases, the J end lost 6 bases, and 15 bases lay between the germline ends. CDR1 and CDR2 (germline): MNHEY, SVGEGT. The CDR3 sequence: CASSYSSQGKGEQYF. As DNA, the CDR3 is TGTGCCAGCAGTTACTCGTCTCAGGGGAAGGGCGAGCAGTACTTC.

The chain combines TRBV30 with TRBJ1-4; 9 bases align to TRBD1. The CDR3 totals 12 residues. After removal of 7 bases from V and 7 bases from J, the junction contained 4 bases not matched to a gene. From germline, CDR1 is GTSNPN and CDR2 SVGIG (reference sequence). The chain's CDR3 is CASDRGAEKLFF. The DNA for the CDR3 is TGTGCCTCCGACAGGGGGGCTGAAAAACTGTTTTTT.

About this clonotype itself: A much larger clone lies a single base off, so this may be a read error. This chain joins TRBV6-6 and TRBJ2-1; D gene unclear. CDR1 and CDR2 from the germline V gene are MNHNY and SVGAGI (reference sequence). The CDR3 totals 16 residues. With 3 bases removed from V and 10 bases from J, the gap between germline ends came to 22 bases. The CDR3 DNA follows: TGTGCCAGCAGTTATTCAACGCAAAGGGCCTCCTACGAGCAGTTCTTC. Translated: CASSYSTQRASYEQFF.

This clonotype has a handful of counts. V is TRBV7-2 and J is TRBJ2-7; D is perhaps TRBD1 (5 bases). The V end lost 5 bases, the J end lost 3 bases, and 8 bases lay between the germline ends. The CDR3 sequence is 12 residues long. Germline V gene sequence: CDR1 SGHTA, CDR2 FQGNSA. CDR3 protein: CASSKGLYEQYF. CDR3 nucleotide sequence: TGTGCCAGCAGCAAGGGGCTCTACGAGCAGTACTTC.

This chain connects TRBV5-5 to TRBJ1-1; 9 nucleotides agree with TRBD1. The V and J ends lost 6 bases and 3 bases, in that order; junction bases with no gene match: 6. Germline V CDR1 and CDR2: SGHKS, YYEKEE (reference sequence). The CDR3 has 14 amino acids. The CDR3 loop reads CASKGQGSDTEAFF. The CDR3 coding sequence is TGTGCCAGCAAGGGACAGGGTTCGGACACTGAAGCTTTCTTT.

This clonotype was seen ten or more times. The CDR3 nucleotides are TGTGCCATCAGTGAGCTATCAGGCGTAACCTACGAGCAGTACTTC. Its translation is CAISELSGVTYEQYF. The gene calls are TRBV10-3 and TRBJ2-7, with D hard to call. The CDR3 spans 15 residues. V shed 2 bases and J shed 2 bases, with 13 bases lying between them. From germline, CDR1 is ENHRY and CDR2 SYGVKD.

This chain joins TRBV29-1 and TRBJ2-3; TRBD1 agrees at 8 bases. The CDR3 is made up of 14 amino acids. V dropped 1 base and J dropped 6; count of bases not matched to a gene: 6. Germline values: CDR1 SQVTM, CDR2 ANQGSEA. CDR3 loop: CSVEGTGRKDTQYF. In DNA form, the CDR3 reads TGCAGCGTTGAAGGGACAGGGAGGAAGGATACGCAGTATTTT.

This clonotype was seen only a few times. The rearrangement joins TRBV28 to TRBJ2-1, with 7 positions matching TRBD1. Germline V CDR1 and CDR2: MDHEN, SYDVKM. This CDR3 region has 16 residues. V shed 6 bases and J 7 bases; nucleotides not matched to a gene: 15. This CDR3 is CASSFGGRGKSNEQFF. The CDR3 region has the DNA TGTGCCAGCAGCTTCGGCGGCAGGGGGAAAAGTAATGAGCAGTTCTTC.

The chain recombines TRBV28 with TRBJ1-2; D unclear. The CDR3 runs to 14 residues. Germline V lookup: CDR1 MDHEN, CDR2 SYDVKM. V was trimmed by 1 base and J by 3 bases, leaving 9 bases between them. The CDR3 nucleotides read TGTGCCAGCAGTTTATTTGCAGGCGACTATGGCTACACCTTC. It translates to CASSLFAGDYGYTF.

This clonotype has a handful of counts. The rearrangement uses TRBV6-5 and TRBJ2-1; 13 bases match TRBD2. Trimming at V came to 2 bases and at J to 4 bases, leaving 14 bases not matched to a gene. The CDR3 length is 20 residues. Per the germline V gene, CDR1 is MNHEY and CDR2 is SVGAGI. CDR3 DNA: TGTGCCAGCAGTTACGGTGTAGGTGGACCGGGACTAGCGGGGTACAATGAGCAGTTCTTC. It encodes CASSYGVGGPGLAGYNEQFF.

The rearrangement joins TRBV12-3 or TRBV12-4 to TRBJ1-4, with D unresolved. The length of the CDR3 is 14 residues. V lost 6 bases and J 7 bases, leaving 15 bases between the germline ends. In DNA form, the CDR3 reads TGTGCCAGCAGCCCCGCGGGCCAGCTTGAAAAACTGTTTTTT. This translates into CASSPAGQLEKLFF.

The CDR3 spells CSATQGAQDGYTF. The CDR3 DNA is TGCAGTGCGACACAGGGGGCGCAGGATGGCTACACCTTC. This chain connects TRBV20-1 to TRBJ1-2; 9 bases fit TRBD1. Germline V gene data show CDR1 as DFQATT and CDR2 as SNEGSKA (reference sequence). V lost 6 bases and J lost 6; bases outside the gene matches: 8. The CDR3 is made up of 13 amino acids.

This clonotype has ten or more counts. The chain uses TRBV7-2 and TRBJ2-5; 14 nucleotides match TRBD2. With V trimmed by 4 bases and J by 5 bases, 3 bases remained unmatched. The CDR3 contains 15 residues. Germline values: CDR1 SGHTA, CDR2 FQGNSA. DNA of the CDR3: TGTGCCAGCAGCTGGGGACTAGCGGGGGTGGAGACCCAGTACTTC. This gives the protein CASSWGLAGVETQYF.

The table lists this clonotype with a few counts. Mismatch with germline at one junction end may stem from a read error. The J gene is TRBJ1-5, the V gene TRBV7-2; TRBD1 is a possible D gene (5 bases). CDR1 is SGHTA, CDR2 FQGNSA, per germline. The CDR3 loop spans 13 amino acids. The CDR3 bases are TGTGTCAGCAGGGAGGGGCCCAATCAGCCCCAGCATTTT. As protein: CVSREGPNQPQHF.

The gene calls are TRBV5-1 and TRBJ1-5; 8 bases are a match to TRBD1. V was pared by 1 base and J by 7 bases, with 4 bases of the junction left unmatched. From germline, CDR1 is SGHRS and CDR2 YFSETQ. There are 14 residues in the CDR3. CDR3 bases: TGCGCCAGCAGCTTGCAGGGGGCTGAGCAGCCCCAGCATTTT. Amino acids: CASSLQGAEQPQHF.

The CDR3 sequence: CASSARGGPSTEAFF. For the CDR3, the DNA is TGTGCCAGCAGTGCGCGAGGTGGGCCGAGCACTGAAGCTTTCTTT. This chain links TRBV28 with TRBJ1-1; unclear D gene. V lost 5 bases to trimming and J lost 4 bases, with 17 bases between them. CDR1 MDHEN and CDR2 SYDVKM come from the germline V gene. This CDR3 has 15 residues.

There are many counts of this clonotype. This chain joins TRBV27 and TRBJ2-7, with D unclear. CDR1 and CDR2 (germline): MNHEY, SMNVEV (reference sequence). V lost 7 bases and J lost 0, with 10 bases in between. The CDR3 is 13 amino acids. The CDR3 loop is CASKLGSSYEQYF. CDR3 bases: TGTGCCAGCAAGCTCGGCAGCTCCTACGAGCAGTACTTC.

This clonotype was observed a handful of times. A read error may account for a junction end that differs from germline. The rearrangement uses TRBV12-3 or TRBV12-4 and TRBJ2-5; 7 nucleotides align to TRBD1. CDR3 size: 14 residues. The CDR3: CASRGQVHQEIQYF. DNA of the CDR3: TGTGCCAGCCGAGGACAGGTGCACCAAGAGATCCAGTACTTC.

This clonotype has only one observation. The chain combines TRBV4-1 with TRBJ2-4; D is tentatively TRBD1 or TRBD2 (5 bases each). The ends were cut back, 8 bases at V and 14 bases at J, with 22 bases in the middle. The germline V gene encodes CDR1 MGHRA and CDR2 YSYEKL. The CDR3 consists of 13 residues. The CDR3 sequence: CASGEGQVVGKYF. The CDR3 DNA reads as TGCGCCAGCGGCGAGGGGCAAGTGGTTGGAAAGTACTTC.

V is TRBV12-3 or TRBV12-4 and J is TRBJ2-3, with a weak D call TRBD1 (5 bases). The CDR3 loop spans 15 amino acids. V lost 3 bases and J 1 base, leaving 11 bases between the germline ends. In DNA form, the CDR3 reads TGTGCCAGCAGTTTTCTAGGGGTCGGCACAGATACGCAGTATTTT. This translates into CASSFLGVGTDTQYF.

This clonotype was counted at least ten times. CDR3 region: CASSQGTSPQHF. The CDR3 DNA sequence: TGCGCCAGCAGCCAAGGGACAAGTCCTCAGCATTTT. The chain carries TRBV4-1 and TRBJ1-5; possible D gene TRBD1, 5 bases. The germline gives CDR1 MGHRA, CDR2 YSYEKL. V lost 1 base, J lost 13 bases, and 11 bases lay in between. This CDR3 is built from 12 residues.

This clonotype occurred a few times. The chain recombines TRBV12-3 or TRBV12-4 with TRBJ2-3; D is possibly TRBD2 (5 bases). CDR3 length equals 13 residues. V was pared by 7 bases and J by 1 base, with 9 bases between. This CDR3 is CASTVSGTDTQYF. CDR3 bases: TGTGCCAGCACCGTTAGCGGCACAGATACGCAGTATTTT.

Ten or more counts support this clonotype. CDR3 coding DNA: TGTGCCAGCAGTTCACTCGTGTCCCGGGGGGCCCTCAAGGCGAACGAGCAGTACTTC. The encoded protein is CASSSLVSRGALKANEQYF. This chain connects TRBV28 to TRBJ2-5; possibly TRBD2 for D (7 bases). The DNA end favors TRBJ2-7, so the J call may be wrong. The CDR3 spans 19 residues. Germline V gene sequence: CDR1 MDHEN, CDR2 SYDVKM.

This clonotype was observed many times. The chain couples TRBV12-3 or TRBV12-4 to TRBJ1-1; D gene unclear. The CDR3 sequence is 10 residues long. Trimming removed 5 bases at V and 8 bases at J, with 6 bases between. The CDR3 sequence: CASSGREAFF. CDR3 DNA sequence: TGTGCCAGCAGTGGGAGAGAAGCTTTCTTT.

The chain employs TRBV7-9 and TRBJ2-1, with 12 bases identical to TRBD2. Germline values: CDR1 SEHNR, CDR2 FQNEAQ (reference sequence). Losses at the gene ends were 7 bases for V and 7 bases for J; bases not matched to a gene: 8. This CDR3 is 15 amino acids long. The CDR3, as DNA: TGTGCCAGCACCGCCACTAGCGGGGGGTTAAATGAGCAGTTCTTC. It translates to CASTATSGGLNEQFF.

The chain employs TRBV9 and TRBJ1-1, with D possibly matching TRBD1 (6 bases). This CDR3 is 14 amino acids long. The V end lost 3 bases, the J end lost 8 bases, and 17 bases lay between the germline ends. The V gene's germline CDR1 is SGDLS and CDR2 YYNGEE. CDR3 sequence reads: CASSARWTDGEAFF. The DNA of the CDR3 is TGTGCCAGCAGCGCCCGATGGACAGATGGGGAAGCTTTCTTT.